This T cell receptor beta chain emerged from a study of blood T cell repertoires in COVID-19. Per the study methods: Counts of nucleated cells, estimated from reference gene primer amplification, were obtained. TCRdb's table, derived via immunoSEQ multiplex PCR, lists solely in-frame clones and lacks some. V and J calls and clone size are as listed in that table; D and trimming were resolved from the DNA. Seen here are under 250,000 clones, about 83% observed once, and the top ten hold 7% to 10%. The V gene lost 5 bases and the J gene lost 1 base, with 8 bases spanning the gap. This CDR3 contains 13 residues. The V gene's germline CDR1 is SGHTA and CDR2 FQGNSA.

This receptor was obtained from a woman between 45 and 65 years old with acute or convalescent COVID-19. The sequenced sample consisted of peripheral blood. V is TRBV7-2 and J is TRBJ1-1; D is unresolved. CDR3 sequence reads: CASSPPGNTEAFF. The CDR3 DNA sequence: TGTGCCAGCAGCCCCCCAGGGAACACTGAAGCTTTCTTT.